Each of the 4 T cell receptor beta chains below was sequenced from the same sample in a study of blood T cell repertoires in COVID-19. Method: immunoSEQ multiplex PCR; TCRdb's copy keeps in-frame clones and lacks some. Of around 120,000 clones in the sample, nearly 90% are singletons; the top ten hold 3.5% to 4%. The source material was peripheral blood. These receptors were obtained from a woman aged 60-75 years with COVID-19, enrolled during active disease.

The chain employs TRBV5-4 and TRBJ1-6; 10 positions agree with TRBD1. The germline V gene has CDR1 SGHNT and CDR2 YYREEE (reference sequence). This CDR3 region has 14 residues. V shed 4 bases, J shed 9 bases, and the junction held 4 bases outside the gene matches. Here the CDR3 DNA reads TGTGCCAGCAGCCCGGGACAGGGGAGTTCACCCCTCCACTTT. Protein sequence: CASSPGQGSSPLHF.

This chain links TRBV9 with TRBJ1-3; tentatively, D is TRBD1 (5 bases). CDR3 size: 17 residues. With 4 bases removed from V and 0 bases from J, the gap between germline ends came to 17 bases. The V gene's germline CDR1 is SGDLS and CDR2 YYNGEE. CDR3 sequence reads: CASSHAGRASSGNTIYF. DNA for the CDR3: TGTGCCAGCAGCCACGCAGGCAGGGCTTCCTCTGGAAACACCATATATTTT.

This rearrangement joins TRBV6-2 or TRBV6-3 to TRBJ1-4; TRBD1 matches 10 bases. CDR3 length: 14 residues. Germline CDR1 and CDR2: MNHEY and SVGEGT. The V and J ends lost 4 bases and 8 bases, in that order; junction bases with no gene match: 4. CDR3 in amino acids: CASSSGQGGEKLFF. The CDR3 nucleotides read TGTGCCAGCAGTTCCGGACAGGGGGGAGAAAAACTGTTTTTT.

This clone was seen a single time. The J gene is TRBJ2-1, the V gene TRBV9; 8 bases match TRBD1. The germline CDR1 and CDR2 sequences are SGDLS and YYNGEE. V lost 0 bases and J lost 7; bases outside the gene matches: 3. The CDR3 extends over 14 amino acids. CDR3 in amino acids: CASSVGTGWNEQFF. CDR3 nucleotides: TGTGCCAGCAGCGTAGGGACAGGGTGGAATGAGCAGTTCTTC.